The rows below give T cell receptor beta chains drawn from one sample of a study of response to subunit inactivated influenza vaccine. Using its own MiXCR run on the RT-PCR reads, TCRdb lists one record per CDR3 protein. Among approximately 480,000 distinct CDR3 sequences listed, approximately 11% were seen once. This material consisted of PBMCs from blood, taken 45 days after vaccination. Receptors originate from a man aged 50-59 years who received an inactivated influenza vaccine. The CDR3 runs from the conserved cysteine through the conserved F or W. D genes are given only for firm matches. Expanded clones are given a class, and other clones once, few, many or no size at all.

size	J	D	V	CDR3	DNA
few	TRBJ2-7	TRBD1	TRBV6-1	CASSDNTGTGLSYEQYF	TGTGCCAGCAGTGATAACACCGGGACAGGGCTTTCTTACGAGCAGTACTTC
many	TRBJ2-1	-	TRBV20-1	CSASPGTFYNEQFF	TGCAGTGCTAGCCCCGGGACATTTTACAATGAGCAGTTCTTC
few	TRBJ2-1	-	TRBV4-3	CASSQAWGPPDEQFF	TGCGCCAGCAGCCAAGCCTGGGGTCCACCCGATGAGCAGTTCTTC
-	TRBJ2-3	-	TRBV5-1	CASSLALNSDTQYF	TGCGCCAGCAGCTTGGCCCTCAACTCAGATACGCAGTATTTT
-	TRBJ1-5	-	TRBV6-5	CASSYSAGHNQPQHF	TGTGCCAGCAGTTACTCCGCTGGACACAATCAGCCCCAGCATTTT
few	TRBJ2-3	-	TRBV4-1	CASSPLSADTQYF	TGCGCCAGCAGCCCCCTTAGTGCAGATACGCAGTATTTT
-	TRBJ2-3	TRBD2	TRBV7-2	CASSSRAGHTDTQYF	TGTGCCAGCAGCTCGAGAGCGGGGCACACAGATACGCAGTATTTT
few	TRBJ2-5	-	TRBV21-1	CASSKSRGLAGETQYF	TGTGCCAGCAGCAAAAGTCGAGGACTAGCTGGGGAGACCCAGTACTTC
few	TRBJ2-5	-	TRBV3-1	CASSQDGGQRGTQYF	TGTGCCAGCAGCCAAGATGGGGGGCAGAGGGGGACCCAGTACTTC
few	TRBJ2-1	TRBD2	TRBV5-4	CASSLVGTSGSEQFF	TGTGCCAGCAGCTTGGTCGGGACTAGCGGGAGTGAGCAGTTCTTC
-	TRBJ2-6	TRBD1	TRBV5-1	CASSLNAGGSGANVLTF	TGCGCCAGCAGCTTGAATGCAGGGGGCTCTGGGGCCAACGTCCTGACTTTC
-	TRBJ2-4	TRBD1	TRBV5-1	CASSGPEGAIQYF	TGCGCCAGCAGCGGGCCAGAGGGGGCGATTCAGTACTTC
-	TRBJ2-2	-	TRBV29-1	CSVEDKGLGGELFF	TGCAGCGTTGAAGATAAAGGGTTGGGCGGGGAGCTGTTTTTT
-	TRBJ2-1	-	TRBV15	CATSREGGGVFDNEQFF	TGTGCCACCAGCAGAGAGGGGGGGGGCGTATTCGACAATGAGCAGTTCTTC
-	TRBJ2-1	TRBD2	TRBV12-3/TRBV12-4	CASSLTSGGAPYEQFF	TGTGCCAGCAGCCTGACTAGCGGGGGGGCCCCATATGAGCAGTTCTTC
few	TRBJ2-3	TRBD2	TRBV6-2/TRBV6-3	CASSYDLATSGAYQADTQYF	TGTGCCAGTAGTTATGACCTGGCGACTAGCGGGGCTTACCAGGCGGATACGCAGTATTTT
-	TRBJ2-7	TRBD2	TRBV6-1	CASSGSGRLSYEQYF	TGTGCCAGCAGTGGTAGCGGGAGACTATCCTACGAGCAGTACTTC
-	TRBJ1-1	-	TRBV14	CASSPYGGRITEAFF	TGTGCCAGCAGCCCCTACGGGGGGCGGATCACTGAAGCTTTCTTT
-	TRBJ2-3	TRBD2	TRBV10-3	CASLSGISTDTQYF	TGTGCCAGCCTTAGCGGGATTAGCACAGATACGCAGTATTTT
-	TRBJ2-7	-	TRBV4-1	CASSQGHGPGDYEQYF	TGCGCCAGCAGCCAAGGGCATGGCCCCGGGGATTACGAGCAGTACTTC
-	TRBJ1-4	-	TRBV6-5	CASSYTVTTNEKLFF	TGTGCCAGCAGTTACACAGTTACAACTAATGAAAAACTGTTTTTT
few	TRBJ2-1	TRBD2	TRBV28	CASSFPLADHHNEQFF	TGTGCCAGCAGTTTCCCGCTAGCGGATCACCACAATGAGCAGTTCTTC
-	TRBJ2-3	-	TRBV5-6	CASSSKLKPGGGTQYF	TGTGCCAGCAGCTCCAAGCTCAAACCAGGTGGAGGTACGCAGTATTTT
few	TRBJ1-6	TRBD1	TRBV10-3	CAIRGTGVYNSPLHF	TGTGCCATCAGGGGGACAGGGGTGTATAATTCACCCCTCCACTTT
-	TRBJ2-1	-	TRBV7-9	CASSTRQANNEQFF	TGTGCCAGCAGCACCCGACAGGCCAACAATGAGCAGTTCTTC
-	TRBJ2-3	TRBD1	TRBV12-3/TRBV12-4	CASRMTGGADTQYF	TGTGCCAGCAGAATGACAGGGGGCGCAGATACGCAGTATTTT
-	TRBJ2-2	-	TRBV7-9	CASGWAGELFF	TGTGCCAGTGGTTGGGCCGGGGAGCTGTTTTTT
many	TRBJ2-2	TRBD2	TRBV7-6	CASSLFTTGGGSSYTGELFF	TGTGCCAGCAGCTTGTTTACCACCGGGGGGGGATCCTCTTACACCGGGGAGCTGTTTTTT
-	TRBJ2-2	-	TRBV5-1	CASSFYLDSPNTGELFF	TGCGCCAGCAGCTTCTACTTGGACAGCCCGAACACCGGGGAGCTGTTTTTT
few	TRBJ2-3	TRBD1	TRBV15	CATSRKQGVGTDTQYF	TGTGCCACCAGCAGAAAACAGGGGGTAGGCACAGATACGCAGTATTTT
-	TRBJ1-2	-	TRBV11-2	CASSLGGRLFGYTF	TGTGCCAGCAGCTTAGGGGGGCGCTTATTTGGCTACACCTTC
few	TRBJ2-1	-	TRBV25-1	CASSEWGRYNEQFF	TGTGCCAGCAGTGAATGGGGCCGCTACAATGAGCAGTTCTTC
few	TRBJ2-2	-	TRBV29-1	CSVKMYSGTGELFF	TGCAGCGTCAAGATGTACTCGGGCACCGGGGAGCTGTTTTTT
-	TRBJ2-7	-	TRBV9	CASSGDNGSLPYEQYF	TGTGCCAGCAGCGGAGATAACGGGAGTCTCCCCTACGAGCAGTACTTC